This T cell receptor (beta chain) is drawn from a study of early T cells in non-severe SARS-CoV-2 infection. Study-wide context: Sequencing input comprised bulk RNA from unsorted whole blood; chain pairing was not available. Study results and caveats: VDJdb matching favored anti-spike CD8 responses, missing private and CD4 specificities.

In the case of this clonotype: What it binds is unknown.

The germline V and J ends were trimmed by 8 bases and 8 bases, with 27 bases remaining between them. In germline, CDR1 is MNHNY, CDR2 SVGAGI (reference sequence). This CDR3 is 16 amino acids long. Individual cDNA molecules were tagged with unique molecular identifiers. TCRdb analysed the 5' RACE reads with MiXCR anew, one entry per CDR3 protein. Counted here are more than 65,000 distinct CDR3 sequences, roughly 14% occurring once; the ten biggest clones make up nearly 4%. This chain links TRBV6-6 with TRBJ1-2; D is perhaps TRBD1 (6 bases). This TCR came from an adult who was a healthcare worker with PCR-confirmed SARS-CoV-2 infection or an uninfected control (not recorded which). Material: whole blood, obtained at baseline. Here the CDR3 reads CASRHRGEWDILGYTF. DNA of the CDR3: TGTGCCAGCCGCCATAGGGGGGAGTGGGATATCCTCGGCTACACCTTC.